This T cell receptor (beta chain) was captured by sequencing in a study of graft-versus-host responses after intestinal transplantation. The wider study: Recipients received multivisceral, liver-intestinal, or isolated intestinal transplants.

The germline V and J ends were trimmed by 3 bases and 9 bases, with 19 bases remaining between them. The CDR3 length is 15 residues. Germline lookup yields CDR1 SGHNT and CDR2 YYREEE (reference sequence). Measured with immunoSEQ multiplex PCR; TCRdb has only the in-frame clones, and not every one. The data show 90,000 to 120,000 clones, approximately 90% seen once. Broader study findings: High graft-versus-host to host-versus-graft clonal ratios were seen in allografts of patients with graft-donor T cell macrochimerism.

This clone was seen a few times. Its target is not known. The sequence came from a human donor who was the organ donor for an intestinal transplant. Material: unstimulated CD4+ T cells sorted from spleen or lymph node cells, obtained before transplant. The chain uses TRBV5-4 and TRBJ2-1; tentative D call: TRBD2 (6 bases). CDR3 sequence reads: CASSSVTGTGSEQFF. In nucleotides, the CDR3 is TGTGCCAGCAGCTCAGTGACCGGGACCGGGAGTGAGCAGTTCTTC. The full variable domain, rest sourced from reference TRBV5-4 and TRBJ2-1, is ETGVTQSPTHLIKTRGQQVTLRCSSQSGHNTVSWYQQALGQGPQFIFQYYREEENGRGNFPPRFSGLQFPNYSSELNVNALELDDSALYLCASSSVTGTGSEQFFGPGTRLTVL.